This paragraph covers one TCR beta chain sequence. Libraries were prepared by immunoSEQ multiplex PCR; TCRdb keeps only in-frame clonotypes and omits some of them. This sample has some 110,000 clones, with about 89% found just once. The junction had 11 bases not matched to a gene; V was cut back by 5 bases and J by 3 bases. The germline V gene encodes CDR1 LNHDA and CDR2 SQIVND (reference sequence). The CDR3 is 16 residues long. The entry originates in a study of blood T cell repertoires in COVID-19. Background on the study: Sources were T cells, B-cell-depleted T cells, or PBMCs; the material itself was cDNA or gDNA.

The source of this sequence is a man in his forties with acute or convalescent COVID-19. Sequencing input: peripheral blood. The rearrangement uses TRBV19 and TRBJ2-7, with TRBD1 matching over 9 bases. The CDR3 region has the DNA TGTGCCAGTAGTGGACCGGACAGGGGAAGGAACTACGAGCAGTACTTC. Its translation: CASSGPDRGRNYEQYF.